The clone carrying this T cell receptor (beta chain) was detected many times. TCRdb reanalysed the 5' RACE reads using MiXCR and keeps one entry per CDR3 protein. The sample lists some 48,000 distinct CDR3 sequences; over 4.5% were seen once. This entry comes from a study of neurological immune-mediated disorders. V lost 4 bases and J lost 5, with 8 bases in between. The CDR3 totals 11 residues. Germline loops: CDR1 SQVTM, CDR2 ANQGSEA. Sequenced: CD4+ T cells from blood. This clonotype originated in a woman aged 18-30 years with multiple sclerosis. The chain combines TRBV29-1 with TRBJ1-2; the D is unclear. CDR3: CSVAGRYGYTF. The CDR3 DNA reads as TGCAGCGTTGCGGGGAGGTATGGCTACACCTTC.